The 9 T cell receptor beta chains below all came from one sample that was sequenced in a study of shared clonotypes between healthy human individuals (TCRdb year 2020). Library preparation was by the immunoSEQ multiplex PCR assay. TCRdb carries this immuneACCESS record with in-frame sequences only. Its versions omit some clonotypes, under half of them owing to an unresolved V gene in the studies checked, with the rest unexplained. The sample profile shows around 2,000,000 clones; approximately 94% of them were found once. The ten top clones hold about 1.8% of the sample. For the CD8 naive samples, CD45RO-negative cells were positively selected for CCR7, yielding a CD45RA+CCR7+ population from which TemRA cells were excluded. Sequenced input: naive CD8+ T cells from PBMCs. The cell subset or site label corresponds to: CD45RA+CCR7+. Receptors originate from a man younger than 35 in good health. Some clones in this sample may be carry-over from other donors' samples.

As concerns this clone: Other DNA sequences in this sample translate to the same CDR3. The chain carries TRBV9 and TRBJ2-7; D unresolved. Trimming removed 0 bases at V and 0 bases at J, with 7 bases between. Germline CDR1 SGDLS, CDR2 YYNGEE. CDR3 size: 14 residues. The CDR3 here is CASSVGTLSYEQYF. The CDR3 bases are TGTGCCAGCAGCGTAGGGACGCTCTCCTACGAGCAGTACTTC. Full variable domain (rest looked up from reference TRBV9 and TRBJ2-7): DSGVTQTPKHLITATGQRVTLRCSPRSGDLSVYWYQQSLDQGLQFLIQYYNGEERAKGNILERFSAQQFPDLHSELNLSSLELGDSALYFCASSVGTLSYEQYFGPGTRLTVT.

Worth noting for this clone: A single base separates this from a much larger clone, so it may be a read error. The genes are TRBV7-6 and TRBJ2-3; D unresolved. CDR1 is SGHVS, CDR2 FNYEAQ, per germline. This CDR3 region has 12 residues. The germline V and J ends were trimmed by 1 base and 3 bases, with 2 bases remaining between them. The chain's CDR3 is CASSLETDTQYF. Written as DNA, the CDR3 is TGTGCCAGCAGCTTAGAGACAGATACGCAGTATTTT. Using reference TRBV7-6 and TRBJ2-3 for the parts outside the CDR3, the full variable domain is GAGVSQSPRYKVTKRGQDVALRCDPISGHVSLYWYRQALGQGPEFLTYFNYEAQQDKSGLPNDRFSAERPEGSISTLTIQRTEQRDSAMYRCASSLETDTQYFGPGTRLTVL.

This clone was found a few times. The V gene is TRBV27, the J gene TRBJ1-1, with unresolved D. With 0 bases removed from V and 3 bases from J, the gap between germline ends came to 14 bases. CDR1 is MNHEY and CDR2 is SMNVEV in the germline V gene (reference sequence). The CDR3 has 16 residues. CDR3 loop: CASSLSRGVVDTEAFF. DNA for the CDR3: TGTGCCAGCAGTTTATCCCGGGGTGTCGTAGACACTGAAGCTTTCTTT.

The rearrangement uses TRBV15 and TRBJ1-2; D is perhaps TRBD1 (5 bases). Germline CDR1 reads LNHNV; CDR2 reads YYDKDF (reference sequence). Deletions cut 1 base from V and 3 bases from J, with 15 bases between. The CDR3 length is 16 residues. The CDR3 reads CATSRGGGGIDYGYTF. CDR3 sequence (DNA): TGTGCCACCAGCAGAGGTGGGGGAGGGATCGACTATGGCTACACCTTC. Full variable domain (missing parts from reference TRBV15 and TRBJ1-2): DAMVIQNPRYQVTQFGKPVTLSCSQTLNHNVMYWYQQKSSQAPKLLFHYYDKDFNNEADTPDNFQSRRPNTSFCFLDIRSPGLGDTAMYLCATSRGGGGIDYGYTFGSGTRLTVV.

V and J are TRBV6-5 and TRBJ1-5; 10 nucleotides line up with TRBD1. The CDR3 is 15 amino acids. V shed 6 bases, J shed 5 bases, and the junction held 7 bases outside the gene matches. CDR1 and CDR2 from the germline V gene are MNHEY and SVGAGI. CDR3 in DNA: TGTGCCAGCAGGGCCCGGGACAGGGGCTATCAGCCCCAGCATTTT. This gives the protein CASRARDRGYQPQHF.

As concerns this clone: The sample contains more than one DNA sequence encoding this CDR3. The chain recombines TRBV19 with TRBJ2-2; D remains unclear. The CDR3 length is 11 residues. CDR1 and CDR2 (germline): LNHDA, SQIVND (reference sequence). Trimming left V 4 bases short and J 4 bases short, with 1 base between. In DNA, the CDR3 is TGTGCCAGTAGTACCACCGGGGAGCTGTTTTTT. Residues: CASSTTGELFF.

The J gene is TRBJ2-7, the V gene TRBV6-5; 7 bases line up with TRBD2. CDR3 size: 13 residues. The V segment lost 2 bases and the J segment 3 bases; nucleotides outside the gene matches: 1. CDR1 and CDR2 from the germline V gene are MNHEY and SVGAGI. CDR3 sequence reads: CASSYAGDYEQYF. The CDR3 DNA sequence: TGTGCCAGCAGTTACGCGGGAGACTACGAGCAGTACTTC.

V is TRBV7-9 and J is TRBJ2-3, with D unresolved. The V and J ends lost 4 bases and 3 bases respectively, with 14 bases between them. Germline V gene data show CDR1 as SEHNR and CDR2 as FQNEAQ (reference sequence). This CDR3 region has 15 residues. The CDR3 here is CASSSLPGSTDTQYF. CDR3 nucleotide sequence: TGTGCCAGCAGCTCCCTACCCGGTTCGACAGATACGCAGTATTTT.

CDR3 coding DNA: TGTGCCAGCAGTATCAGGAGCTTCACCGGGGAGCTGTTTTTT. Protein product: CASSIRSFTGELFF. The chain couples TRBV6-5 to TRBJ2-2; unclear D gene. Germline V gene sequence: CDR1 MNHEY, CDR2 SVGAGI. This CDR3 has 14 residues. With 5 bases removed from V and 4 bases from J, the gap between germline ends came to 11 bases.